This T cell receptor (beta chain) was retrieved from a study of OX40 agonist ivuxolimab in advanced cancers. For the study at large: Patients assigned to dose escalation were diagnosed with hepatocellular carcinoma, melanoma, renal cell or head and neck cancer.

General study results and limits: On average, a greater number of expanded clones characterised CD8+ T cells relative to CD4+.

Autoimmune disease history or systemic immunosuppression led to patients being barred. Per germline, CDR1 SGHNT and CDR2 YYREEE (reference sequence). The CDR3 length is 16 residues. V lost 0 bases and J lost 4; bases outside the gene matches: 5. As concerns this clone: What it binds is not known.

Using immunoSEQ multiplex PCR, the repertoire was profiled, and TCRdb retains in-frame clones only, with some absent. The sample lists more than 65,000 clones, roughly 78% occurring once. The V gene is TRBV5-4, the J gene TRBJ1-5; 9 bases map to TRBD1. This specimen consisted of CD4+ or CD8+ T cells sorted from blood, obtained in a trial of the OX40 agonist ivuxolimab. This clonotype originated in an adult with an advanced solid tumor such as melanoma, head and neck, liver or kidney cancer. The CDR3 DNA sequence: TGTGCCAGCAGCTTGGGAGGGGGGACAGGGAATCAGCCCCAGCATTTT. Protein sequence: CASSLGGGTGNQPQHF.